This record concerns one T cell receptor beta chain sequence. Assay used: immunoSEQ multiplex PCR; TCRdb lists only in-frame clones, some missing. The data contain approximately 75,000 clones, about 74% of them singletons. The data stem from a study of blood T cell repertoires in COVID-19. J gave up 5 bases and V 5 bases, and 6 bases lay outside the gene matches. CDR1 is KGHDR, CDR2 SFDVKD, per germline. The CDR3 length is 15 residues. The gene calls are TRBV24-1 and TRBJ2-3, with TRBD2 matching over 10 bases. The TCR sequence derives from a human donor with acute or convalescent COVID-19. The donor label of this sample is uncertain. The material sequenced was peripheral blood. For the CDR3, the DNA is TGTGCCACCAGTGCGAGCGGGAGGGCCGAAGATACGCAGTATTTT. Its translation is CATSASGRAEDTQYF.